Included here is one T cell receptor (beta chain) sequence, with context. Its specificity is not known. The sample is drawn from a study of OX40 agonist ivuxolimab in advanced cancers. Study as a whole: Each dose-escalation patient presented with hepatocellular carcinoma, melanoma, renal cell or head and neck cancer. Cohort: about 80% men, mean age approximately 64, aged about 23 to 79.

Study observations and caveats: Among some nonresponders, normalized T-cell clonal expansion was also low.

Some clones are missing from TCRdb's copy, which holds only in-frame ones; the method was immunoSEQ multiplex PCR. The sample has tens of thousands of clones, 84% seen once; the top ten hold roughly 0.44%. Germline loops: CDR1 SGHTA, CDR2 FQGTGA. This CDR3 is built from 15 residues. Unmatched junction bases numbered 4, after V lost 3 bases and J lost 1 base. This sample comprised CD4+ or CD8+ T cells sorted from blood, obtained in a trial of the OX40 agonist ivuxolimab. This chain connects TRBV7-3 to TRBJ2-3; 7 bases match TRBD2. The source is an adult with an advanced solid tumor such as melanoma, head and neck, liver or kidney cancer. The CDR3 region has the DNA TGTGCCAGCAGCTTTGCGGGAGCAGGCACAGATACGCAGTATTTT. It encodes CASSFAGAGTDTQYF.